The sample holds a few counts of the clone carrying this T cell receptor (beta chain). Its antigen is not known. The sample belongs to a study of identical twins. Broader study findings: For monozygotic twins, models underestimated out-of-frame TCR alpha sharing.

MiXCR was run by TCRdb on the 5' RACE reads, yielding one entry per CDR3 protein. Of approximately 590,000 distinct CDR3 sequences in the sample, over 8.5% were seen once. There are 14 residues in the CDR3. V lost 5 bases, J lost 5 bases, and 4 bases stayed unmatched. CDR1 and CDR2 (germline): SEHNR, FQNEAQ (reference sequence). The sample also formed part of further work on yellow fever vaccine responses in identical twins.

Specimen: PBMCs. This TCR was sampled from a woman between 18 and 29 years old in good health. The genes are TRBV7-9 and TRBJ2-3; TRBD1 agrees at 10 bases. Here the CDR3 reads CASSPDRGEDTQYF. The CDR3 DNA follows: TGTGCCAGCAGCCCGGACAGGGGGGAAGATACGCAGTATTTT.